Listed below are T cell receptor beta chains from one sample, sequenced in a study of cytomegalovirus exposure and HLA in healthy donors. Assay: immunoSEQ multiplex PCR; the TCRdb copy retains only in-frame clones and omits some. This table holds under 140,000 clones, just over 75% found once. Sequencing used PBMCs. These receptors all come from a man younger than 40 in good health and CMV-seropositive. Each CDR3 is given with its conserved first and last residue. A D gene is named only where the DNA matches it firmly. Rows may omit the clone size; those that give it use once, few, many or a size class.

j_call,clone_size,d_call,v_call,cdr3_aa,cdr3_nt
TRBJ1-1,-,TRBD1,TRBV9,CASSPRDSPTEAFF,TGTGCCAGCAGCCCTCGGGACAGTCCCACTGAAGCTTTCTTT
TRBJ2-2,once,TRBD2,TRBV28,CASSLFSGSNTGELFF,TGTGCCAGCAGTTTATTCAGCGGGAGTAACACCGGGGAGCTGTTTTTT
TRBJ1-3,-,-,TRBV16,CASSQLERSTIYF,TGTGCCAGCAGCCAATTAGAGCGGTCCACCATATATTTT
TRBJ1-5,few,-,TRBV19,CASRQGLNQPQHF,TGTGCCAGTAGACAGGGTCTCAATCAGCCCCAGCATTTT
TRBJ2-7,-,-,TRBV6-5,CASSYSGLLDEQYF,TGTGCCAGCAGTTACTCGGGCCTGCTGGACGAGCAGTACTTC
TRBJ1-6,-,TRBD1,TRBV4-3,CASSQEGQSRSPLHF,TGCGCCAGCAGCCAAGAGGGACAGTCCCGTTCACCCCTCCACTTT
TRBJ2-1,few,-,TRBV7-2,CASSPYNEQFF,TGTGCCAGCAGCCCTTACAATGAGCAGTTCTTC
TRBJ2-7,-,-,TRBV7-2,CASSLAGGSYEQYF,TGTGCCAGCAGCTTAGCGGGGGGCTCCTACGAGCAGTACTTC
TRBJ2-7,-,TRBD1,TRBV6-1,CASSEHTGDGSYEQYF,TGTGCCAGCAGTGAACACACAGGGGACGGCTCCTACGAGCAGTACTTC
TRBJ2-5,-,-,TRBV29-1,CSVVGGRLQETQYF,TGCAGCGTTGTGGGGGGACGGTTACAAGAGACCCAGTACTTC
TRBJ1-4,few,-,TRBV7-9,CSTQAEKLFF,TGTTCCACCCAAGCTGAAAAACTGTTTTTT
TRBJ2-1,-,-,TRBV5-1,CASRSGQGPDEQFF,TGCGCCAGCCGGAGTGGGCAGGGGCCCGATGAGCAGTTCTTC
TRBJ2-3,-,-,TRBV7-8,CASSSLASTDTQYF,TGTGCCAGCAGCTCCCTAGCTTCCACAGATACGCAGTATTTT
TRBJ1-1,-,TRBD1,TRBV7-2,CASTPGQGWLNTEAFF,TGTGCCAGCACCCCCGGACAGGGGTGGTTGAACACTGAAGCTTTCTTT
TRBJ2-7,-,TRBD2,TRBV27,CASSLFSGGLSYEQYF,TGTGCCAGCAGTTTATTTAGCGGGGGGCTATCCTACGAGCAGTACTTC
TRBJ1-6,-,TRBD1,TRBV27,CASSLEGATNSPLHF,TGTGCCAGCAGTTTAGAGGGGGCGACAAATTCACCCCTCCACTTT
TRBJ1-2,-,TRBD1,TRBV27,CASSPGTGEGYGYTF,TGTGCCAGCAGTCCCGGGACAGGGGAGGGCTATGGCTACACCTTC
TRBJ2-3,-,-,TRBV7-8,CASTDRWGESTDTQYF,TGTGCCAGCACCGACCGGTGGGGGGAGAGCACAGATACGCAGTATTTT
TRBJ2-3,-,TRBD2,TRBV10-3,CAISETFLRGGTDTQYF,TGTGCCATCAGTGAGACTTTTTTGCGGGGGGGCACAGATACGCAGTATTTT
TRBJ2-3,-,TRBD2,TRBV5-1,CASRTTGGSTDTQYF,TGCGCCAGCCGAACGACGGGGGGGAGCACAGATACGCAGTATTTT
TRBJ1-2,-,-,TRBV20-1,CSALGGYTF,TGCAGTGCTCTGGGCGGCTACACCTTC
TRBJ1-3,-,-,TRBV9,CASSPRTVERSGNTIYF,TGTGCCAGCAGCCCAAGGACAGTTGAACGCTCTGGAAACACCATATATTTT
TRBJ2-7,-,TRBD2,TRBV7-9,CASSHWASGATYEQYF,TGTGCCAGCAGCCACTGGGCCAGCGGGGCAACCTACGAGCAGTACTTC
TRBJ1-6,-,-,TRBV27,CASSPSGVPYSPLHF,TGTGCCAGCAGTCCCTCGGGGGTCCCATATTCACCCCTCCACTTT
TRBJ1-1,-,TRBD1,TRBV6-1,CASSALQGRNTEAFF,TGTGCCAGCAGTGCCTTACAGGGGCGGAACACTGAAGCTTTCTTT
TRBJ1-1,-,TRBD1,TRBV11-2,CASSPTRTGAGTEAFF,TGTGCCAGCAGCCCGACTCGGACAGGGGCGGGCACTGAAGCTTTCTTT
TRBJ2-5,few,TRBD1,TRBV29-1,CSVEGQGETQYF,TGCAGCGTTGAGGGACAGGGTGAGACCCAGTACTTC